Below are 32 T cell receptor beta chains sequenced from a single sample in a study of T cell responses to AZD1222 COVID-19 vaccine. The method was immunoSEQ multiplex PCR; TCRdb's version includes in-frame clones alone and lacks a portion of them. Of 75,000 to 95,000 clones listed, around 92% are singletons. The sample consisted of peripheral blood, taken on day 0 of MenACWY control vaccination. The receptors were gathered from an adult in good health.

V and J are TRBV7-2 and TRBJ1-6; TRBD1 is a possible D gene (5 bases). Germline CDR1 is SGHTA and CDR2 is FQGNSA. There are 15 residues in the CDR3. V lost 3 bases and J lost 3, with 9 bases in between. CDR3 sequence: CASSLGRSYNSPLHF. The CDR3 DNA reads as TGTGCCAGCAGCTTGGGACGGAGCTATAATTCACCCCTCCACTTT.

In this sample, this clone turned up a few times. The chain uses TRBV24-1 and TRBJ2-3; 9 bases match TRBD1. Per the germline V gene, CDR1 is KGHDR and CDR2 is SFDVKD. The CDR3 has 15 residues. J was trimmed by 2 bases and V by 7 bases; bases with no gene match: 6. The CDR3 bases are TGTGCCACCAGGGGTGGGGACAGGGTCACAGATACGCAGTATTTT. Protein sequence: CATRGGDRVTDTQYF.

The CDR3 DNA follows: TGTGCTAGTGGTCGGAACCTGGGCAAAGCTTTCTTT. Translating it yields CASGRNLGKAFF. V usage is TRBV12-5 and J usage is TRBJ1-1; D ambiguous. Germline lookup yields CDR1 LGHNT and CDR2 FRNRAP. This CDR3 contains 12 residues. Trimming removed 5 bases at V and 9 bases at J, with 13 bases between.

The CDR3 DNA reads TGTGCCAGCAGTTCCGACAGGGAGTCCTACAATGAGCAGTTCTTC. Its translation: CASSSDRESYNEQFF. The chain recombines TRBV27 with TRBJ2-1; 7 bases fit TRBD1. This CDR3 spans 15 amino acids. The germline gives CDR1 MNHEY, CDR2 SMNVEV (reference sequence). The J segment lost 1 base and the V segment lost 4 bases, leaving 4 bases of the junction unmatched.

V and J are TRBV5-6 and TRBJ1-2; unclear D gene. The germline V gene encodes CDR1 SGHDT and CDR2 YYEEEE. V lost 1 base and J 2 bases, leaving 9 bases between the germline ends. This CDR3 region has 14 residues. The CDR3 is CASSLNPENYGYTF. CDR3 bases: TGTGCCAGCAGCTTGAACCCGGAGAACTATGGCTACACCTTC.

V and J are TRBV6-5 and TRBJ1-5; TRBD1 matches at 9 bases. CDR1 is MNHEY, CDR2 SVGAGI, per germline. V trimming: 4 bases; J trimming: 5 bases; junction bases outside the gene matches: 3. The CDR3 sequence is 14 residues long. CDR3 DNA: TGTGCCAGCAGTTCGGACAGGGGATATCAGCCCCAGCATTTT. Protein: CASSSDRGYQPQHF.

The chain is built from TRBV28 and TRBJ1-3; 9 nucleotides agree with TRBD1. Germline V CDR1 and CDR2: MDHEN, SYDVKM. V was pared by 7 bases and J by 2 bases, with 9 bases of the junction left unmatched. The CDR3 is 16 residues long. The DNA for the CDR3 is TGTGCCAGCAACCCTCCGGGGACAGGGACTGGAAACACCATATATTTT. Translating gives CASNPPGTGTGNTIYF.

This clone occurred a few times. The junction shows a germline mismatch at one end, possibly a read error. This chain connects TRBV14 to TRBJ2-7, with no clear D. CDR3 length equals 8 residues. The germline V gene has CDR1 SGHDN and CDR2 FVKESK. CDR3 amino acids: CASSQDFF. The CDR3 bases are TGTGCCAGCAGCCAGGATTTTTTC.

This chain connects TRBV11-2 to TRBJ1-5; no clear D gene. The CDR3 sequence is 13 residues long. V was cut by 3 bases and J by 11 bases, with 14 bases left in between. Per germline, CDR1 SGHAT and CDR2 FQNNGV. The CDR3 reads CASSLNPLGAQHF. CDR3 DNA sequence: TGTGCCAGCAGCTTGAATCCTCTCGGGGCCCAGCATTTT.

The chain has TRBV12-3 or TRBV12-4 and TRBJ2-5; 7 nucleotides match TRBD2. Unmatched junction bases numbered 6, after V lost 6 bases and J lost 5 bases. This CDR3 contains 13 residues. The DNA for the CDR3 is TGTGCCAGCAGAACTAGCGATAAGGAGACCCAGTACTTC. Protein product: CASRTSDKETQYF.

The V gene is TRBV28, the J gene TRBJ1-2; maybe TRBD1 (6 bases). V was shortened by 2 bases and J by 5 bases, with 18 bases between the two germline ends. Germline V CDR1 and CDR2: MDHEN, SYDVKM. CDR3 length: 16 residues. CDR3 region: CASSLQYRTAPYGYTF. In DNA form, the CDR3 reads TGTGCCAGCAGTTTACAGTACCGGACAGCCCCTTATGGCTACACCTTC.

The chain uses TRBV19 and TRBJ1-5; 7 nucleotides align to TRBD1. The junction had 8 bases not matched to a gene; V was cut back by 7 bases and J by 2 bases. The V gene's germline CDR1 is LNHDA and CDR2 SQIVND (reference sequence). This CDR3 region has 15 residues. CDR3 protein: CASTPTGRGNQPQHF. CDR3 in DNA: TGTGCCAGTACCCCGACAGGGAGGGGCAATCAGCCCCAGCATTTT.

The chain joins TRBV4-3 to TRBJ1-6, with D unresolved. CDR1 and CDR2 (germline): LGHNA, YSLEER. The CDR3 consists of 17 residues. Trimming removed 0 bases at V and 0 bases at J, with 9 bases between. CDR3 nucleotides: TGCGCCAGCAGCCAAGAATTAGGGAGCTCCTATAATTCACCCCTCCACTTT. Translating it yields CASSQELGSSYNSPLHF.

This clone was recorded a few times. V gene TRBV27 combines with J gene TRBJ1-2, with D possibly TRBD1 on 5 matching bases. The V and J ends lost 3 bases and 3 bases respectively, with 8 bases between them. The CDR3 totals 13 residues. CDR1 MNHEY and CDR2 SMNVEV come from the germline V gene (reference sequence). The CDR3, as DNA: TGTGCCAGCAGTTTGGGGGGTTACTATGGCTACACCTTC. Translating gives CASSLGGYYGYTF.

V usage is TRBV6-5 and J usage is TRBJ1-1; D may be TRBD1 (6 bases). This CDR3 region has 14 residues. From germline, CDR1 is MNHEY and CDR2 SVGAGI. Trimming took 5 bases from V and 6 from J, leaving 16 bases between them. CDR3 DNA sequence: TGTGCCAGCAGTAAGATGCAGGGGTCTCCTGAAGCTTTCTTT. It encodes CASSKMQGSPEAFF.

Within the sample, this clone is medium-sized (0.01 to 0.1%). The chain is built from TRBV4-1 and TRBJ2-1; D gene ambiguous. Germline CDR1 and CDR2: MGHRA and YSYEKL. CDR3 length: 15 residues. Trimming pared 3 bases from V and 4 bases from J, leaving 13 bases between. CDR3 loop: CASSQAPGSYNEQFF. The DNA of the CDR3 is TGCGCCAGCAGCCAGGCCCCGGGCAGTTACAATGAGCAGTTCTTC.

This chain uses TRBV27 with TRBJ1-2; D is possibly TRBD1 (5 bases). Germline-derived CDR1 and CDR2 are MNHEY and SMNVEV (reference sequence). The CDR3 has 15 residues. Trimming cost V 3 bases and J 10 bases, with 21 bases left between them. CDR3 loop: CASSFDKTRTKVYTF. The CDR3 DNA is TGTGCCAGCAGTTTTGATAAAACAAGGACAAAAGTCTACACCTTC.

The chain uses TRBV10-3 and TRBJ2-4, with D tentatively TRBD1 (6 bases). CDR3 size: 12 residues. V lost 4 bases, J lost 6 bases, and 7 bases lay in between. CDR1 and CDR2 from the germline V gene are ENHRY and SYGVKD. The CDR3 is CAISVDRNIQYF. In DNA form, the CDR3 reads TGTGCCATCAGTGTGGACAGAAACATTCAGTACTTC.

The genes are TRBV28 and TRBJ2-2; 12 nucleotides match TRBD2. The ends lost 2 bases at V and 7 bases at J; junction bases unmatched: 5. The germline gives CDR1 MDHEN, CDR2 SYDVKM. The CDR3 extends over 16 amino acids. The CDR3 DNA reads as TGTGCCAGCAGTTTAAAACTAGCGGGGGGACGCGGGGAGCTGTTTTTT. It is translated as CASSLKLAGGRGELFF.

The rearrangement uses TRBV7-2 and TRBJ1-2; D perhaps matches TRBD1 (6 bases). V was cut by 2 bases and J by 5 bases, with 12 bases left in between. Germline lookup yields CDR1 SGHTA and CDR2 FQGNSA. CDR3 length equals 14 residues. CDR3 bases: TGTGCCAGCAGCTTATCGCAGGGGATATATGGCTACACCTTC. It encodes CASSLSQGIYGYTF.

Only one count was recorded for this clone. The rearrangement links TRBV19 to TRBJ1-5; 8 nucleotides agree with TRBD1. Germline CDR1 is LNHDA and CDR2 is SQIVND (reference sequence). The CDR3 totals 14 residues. Germline trimming cut 4 bases from V and 4 bases from J; bases unmatched to any gene: 3. The CDR3, as DNA: TGTGCCAGTAGTACGGACAGGGCAAATCAGCCCCAGCATTTT. Translation: CASSTDRANQPQHF.

This chain uses TRBV11-3 with TRBJ1-2; the match to TRBD1 covers 11 bases. CDR1 SGHNT and CDR2 YENEEA come from the germline V gene. The V segment lost 4 bases and the J segment 4 bases; nucleotides outside the gene matches: 2. The CDR3 loop spans 14 amino acids. The CDR3 sequence is CASSSGQGGYGYTF. CDR3 DNA: TGTGCCAGCAGCTCGGGACAGGGGGGCTATGGCTACACCTTC.

The chain couples TRBV7-9 to TRBJ1-1; D is unclear. Germline V CDR1 and CDR2: SEHNR, FQNEAQ (reference sequence). Trimming shortened V by 4 bases and J by 2 bases, and 5 bases separated the two germline ends. There are 12 residues in the CDR3. CDR3 region: CASSSVNTEAFF. The CDR3, as DNA: TGTGCCAGCAGCTCAGTAAACACTGAAGCTTTCTTT.

The chain is built from TRBV12-3 or TRBV12-4 and TRBJ2-1; perhaps TRBD1 as D (6 bases). The CDR3 sequence is 13 residues long. V lost 2 bases and J 8 bases, leaving 10 bases between the germline ends. The CDR3 nucleotides are TGTGCCAGCAGTTTACAGGGGAGCGATGAGCAGTTCTTC. Residues: CASSLQGSDEQFF.

The rearrangement joins TRBV19 to TRBJ2-2; D is unresolved. V gave up 8 bases and J gave up 0 bases, with 7 bases separating them. The CDR3 consists of 13 residues. From germline, CDR1 is LNHDA and CDR2 SQIVND (reference sequence). CDR3 loop: CASGNPNTGELFF. The CDR3 region has the DNA TGTGCCAGTGGGAACCCGAACACCGGGGAGCTGTTTTTT.

V gene TRBV11-2 combines with J gene TRBJ2-3, with 13 positions matching TRBD2. V shed 0 bases and J 12 bases; nucleotides not matched to a gene: 3. This CDR3 region has 14 residues. Germline V gives CDR1 SGHAT, CDR2 FQNNGV. This CDR3 reads CASSLDPGLAGQYF. The CDR3 DNA follows: TGTGCCAGCAGCTTAGATCCGGGACTAGCGGGACAGTATTTT.

The V call is TRBV2, the J call TRBJ1-1, with D possibly matching TRBD1 (5 bases). Germline CDR1 and CDR2: SNHLY and FYNNEI. This CDR3 spans 16 amino acids. The V end lost 3 bases, the J end lost 0 bases, and 14 bases lay between the germline ends. CDR3 in amino acids: CASSEGGGLMNTEAFF. CDR3 nucleotide sequence: TGTGCCAGCAGTGAGGGGGGAGGGCTCATGAACACTGAAGCTTTCTTT.

The V and J genes are TRBV28 and TRBJ1-2; D possibly corresponds to TRBD1 (6 bases). The CDR3 covers 11 residues. Germline V gives CDR1 MDHEN, CDR2 SYDVKM. Trimming pared 7 bases from V and 9 bases from J, leaving 12 bases between. As DNA, the CDR3 is TGTGCCAGCAAAAGAAGGGGGAGCTACACCTTC. Its translation: CASKRRGSYTF.

The chain combines TRBV5-1 with TRBJ2-3; no firm D call. The CDR3 consists of 13 residues. Germline V CDR1 and CDR2: SGHRS, YFSETQ. Deletions cut 4 bases from V and 2 bases from J, with 8 bases between. DNA of the CDR3: TGCGCCAGCAGCCACCCAATCACAGATACGCAGTATTTT. This gives the protein CASSHPITDTQYF.

The chain couples TRBV5-5 to TRBJ2-1; 13 bases line up with TRBD2. From germline, CDR1 is SGHKS and CDR2 YYEKEE (reference sequence). With 2 bases clipped from V and 0 bases from J, the junction kept 8 bases outside the gene matches. This CDR3 spans 19 amino acids. CDR3 amino acids: CASSLGLAGAGSSYNEQFF. The CDR3 nucleotides are TGTGCCAGCAGCTTAGGACTAGCGGGGGCCGGGAGCTCCTACAATGAGCAGTTCTTC.

Here the CDR3 reads CASSYFAGYNEKLFF. CDR3 coding DNA: TGTGCCAGCAGTTACTTCGCGGGATATAATGAAAAACTGTTTTTT. The chain employs TRBV6-5 and TRBJ1-4; D gene uncertain. There are 15 residues in the CDR3. The ends were cut back, 1 base at V and 4 bases at J, with 10 bases in the middle. CDR1 is MNHEY, CDR2 SVGAGI, per germline.

The chain joins TRBV11-2 to TRBJ2-2, with a weak D call TRBD2 (6 bases). CDR1 SGHAT and CDR2 FQNNGV come from the germline V gene. The CDR3 runs 16 residues. V was clipped by 5 bases and J by 4 bases, with 17 bases between them. CDR3 protein: CASSRPGTLFTGELFF. CDR3 nucleotide sequence: TGTGCCAGCAGCCGCCCCGGGACTCTCTTCACCGGGGAGCTGTTTTTT.